This TCR beta chain came from a study of blood T cells in healthy people across ages. Whole-study results and caveats: When set beside aged donors, long-lived donors presented more naive CD4+ cells and higher diversity. The lack of PBMC sorting stopped any conclusive naive versus antigen-experienced comparison.

Ranging in age from roughly 6 to 95, the donors were healthy Caucasian individuals from Russia. Germline V gives CDR1 KGHDR, CDR2 SFDVKD. This CDR3 has 16 residues. V was pared by 2 bases and J by 1 base, with 13 bases between. Details on this clonotype: What it binds is not known.

A J-beta primer mix and a sample-barcoded 5' primer were used in a second PCR of roughly 6 to 11 cycles. A single record per CDR3 protein comes from TCRdb applying MiXCR to the 5' RACE reads. The sample lists some 860,000 distinct CDR3 sequences, roughly 50% occurring once. Sequencing was carried out using blood. The receptor was isolated from a middle-aged man in good health. J is TRBJ2-5 and V is TRBV24-1; possible D gene TRBD1, 6 bases. CDR3 in amino acids: CATSDSPGQGQETQYF. CDR3 nucleotides: TGTGCCACCAGTGATTCACCGGGACAAGGCCAAGAGACCCAGTACTTC.